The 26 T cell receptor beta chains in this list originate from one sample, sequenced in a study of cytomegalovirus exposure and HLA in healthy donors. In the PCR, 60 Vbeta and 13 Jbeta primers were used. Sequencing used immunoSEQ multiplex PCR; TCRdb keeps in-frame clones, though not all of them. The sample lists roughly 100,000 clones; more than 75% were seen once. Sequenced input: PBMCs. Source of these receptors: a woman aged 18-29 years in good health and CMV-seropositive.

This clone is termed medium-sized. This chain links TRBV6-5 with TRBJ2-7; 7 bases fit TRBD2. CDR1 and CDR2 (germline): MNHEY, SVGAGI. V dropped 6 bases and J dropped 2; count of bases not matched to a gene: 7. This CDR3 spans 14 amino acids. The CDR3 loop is CASSSLARPYEQYF. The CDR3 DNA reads TGTGCCAGCAGCTCACTAGCGCGGCCCTACGAGCAGTACTTC.

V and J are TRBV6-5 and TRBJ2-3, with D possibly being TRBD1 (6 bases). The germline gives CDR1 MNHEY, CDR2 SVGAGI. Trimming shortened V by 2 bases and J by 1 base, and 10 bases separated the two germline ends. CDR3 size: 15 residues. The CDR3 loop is CASSYRGQRTDTQYF. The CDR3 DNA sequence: TGTGCCAGCAGTTACCGTGGACAGCGCACAGATACGCAGTATTTT.

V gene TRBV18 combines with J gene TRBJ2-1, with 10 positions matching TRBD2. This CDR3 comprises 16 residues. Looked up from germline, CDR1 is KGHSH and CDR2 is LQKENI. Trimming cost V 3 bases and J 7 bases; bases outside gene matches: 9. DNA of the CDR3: TGTGCCAGCTCACCCTCATCTAGCGGGAGTTGGAATGAGCAGTTCTTC. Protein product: CASSPSSSGSWNEQFF.

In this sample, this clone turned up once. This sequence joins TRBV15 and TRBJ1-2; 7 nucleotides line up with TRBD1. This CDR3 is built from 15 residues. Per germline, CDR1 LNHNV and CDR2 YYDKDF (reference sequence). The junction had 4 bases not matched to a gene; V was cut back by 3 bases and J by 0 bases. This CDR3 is CATSRGTVANYGYTF. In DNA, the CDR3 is TGTGCCACCAGCAGGGGGACAGTAGCTAACTATGGCTACACCTTC. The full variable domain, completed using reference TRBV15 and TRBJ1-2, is DAMVIQNPRYQVTQFGKPVTLSCSQTLNHNVMYWYQQKSSQAPKLLFHYYDKDFNNEADTPDNFQSRRPNTSFCFLDIRSPGLGDTAMYLCATSRGTVANYGYTFGSGTRLTVV.

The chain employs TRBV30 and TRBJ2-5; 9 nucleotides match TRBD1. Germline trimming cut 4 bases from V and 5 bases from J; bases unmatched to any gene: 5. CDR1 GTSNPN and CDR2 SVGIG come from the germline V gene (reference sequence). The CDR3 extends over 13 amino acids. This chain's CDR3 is CAWTRQGGETQYF. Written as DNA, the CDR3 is TGTGCCTGGACCCGACAGGGGGGGGAGACCCAGTACTTC.

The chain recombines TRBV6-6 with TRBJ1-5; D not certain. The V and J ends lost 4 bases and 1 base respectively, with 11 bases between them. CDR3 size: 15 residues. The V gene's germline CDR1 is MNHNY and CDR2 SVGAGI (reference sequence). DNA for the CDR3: TGTGCCAGCAGTTCAGGTGGGGAGAGCAATCAGCCCCAGCATTTT. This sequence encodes CASSSGGESNQPQHF.

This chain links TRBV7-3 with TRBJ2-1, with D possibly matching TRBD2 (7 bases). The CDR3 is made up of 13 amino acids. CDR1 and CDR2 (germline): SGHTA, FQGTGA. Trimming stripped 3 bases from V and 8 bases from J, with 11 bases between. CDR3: CASSFRGGDEQFF. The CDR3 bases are TGTGCCAGCAGCTTTAGGGGGGGGGATGAGCAGTTCTTC.

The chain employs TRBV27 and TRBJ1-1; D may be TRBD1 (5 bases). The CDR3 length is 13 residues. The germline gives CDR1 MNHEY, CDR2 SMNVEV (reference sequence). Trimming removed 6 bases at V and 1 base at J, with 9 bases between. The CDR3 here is CASRPQGNTEAFF. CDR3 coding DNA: TGTGCCAGCAGGCCTCAGGGGAACACTGAAGCTTTCTTT.

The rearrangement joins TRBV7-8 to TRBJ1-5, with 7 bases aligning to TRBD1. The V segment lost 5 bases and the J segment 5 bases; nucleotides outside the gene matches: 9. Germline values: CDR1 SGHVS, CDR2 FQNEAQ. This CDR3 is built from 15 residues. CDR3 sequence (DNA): TGTGCCAGCAGCCTTCGACAGGGCGAGTATCAGCCCCAGCATTTT. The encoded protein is CASSLRQGEYQPQHF.

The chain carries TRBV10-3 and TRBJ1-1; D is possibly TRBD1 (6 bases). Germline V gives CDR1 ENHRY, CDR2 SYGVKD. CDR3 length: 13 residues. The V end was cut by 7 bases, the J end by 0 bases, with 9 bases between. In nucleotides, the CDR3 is TGTGCCATCACGGGGGGGCTGAACACTGAAGCTTTCTTT. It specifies CAITGGLNTEAFF.

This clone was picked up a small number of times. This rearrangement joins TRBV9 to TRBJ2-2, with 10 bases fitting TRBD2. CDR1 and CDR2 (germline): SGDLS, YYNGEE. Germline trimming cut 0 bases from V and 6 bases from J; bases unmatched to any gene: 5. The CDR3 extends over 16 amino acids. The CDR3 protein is CASSVASSGGAGELFF. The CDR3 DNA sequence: TGTGCCAGCAGCGTAGCTTCCAGCGGGGGGGCCGGGGAGCTGTTTTTT.

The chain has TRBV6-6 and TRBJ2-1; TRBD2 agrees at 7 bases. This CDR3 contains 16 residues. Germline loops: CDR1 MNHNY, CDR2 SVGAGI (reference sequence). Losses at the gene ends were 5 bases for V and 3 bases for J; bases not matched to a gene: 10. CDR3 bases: TGTGCCAGCAGTCCCCTCGGGGCTAGCGGCTACAATGAGCAGTTCTTC. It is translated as CASSPLGASGYNEQFF.

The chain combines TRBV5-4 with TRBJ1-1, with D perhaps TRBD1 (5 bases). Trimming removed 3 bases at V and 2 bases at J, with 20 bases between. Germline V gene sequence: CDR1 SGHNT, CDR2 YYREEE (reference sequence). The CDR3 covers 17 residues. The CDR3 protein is CASSSTEFLTDNTEAFF. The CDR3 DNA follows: TGTGCCAGCAGCTCTACCGAGTTTTTGACAGATAACACTGAAGCTTTCTTT.

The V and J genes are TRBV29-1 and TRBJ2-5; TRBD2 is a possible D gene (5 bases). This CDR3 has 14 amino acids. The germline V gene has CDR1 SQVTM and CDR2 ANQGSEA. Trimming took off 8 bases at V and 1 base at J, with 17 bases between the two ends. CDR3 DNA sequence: TGCAGCTCCAGAACCGGGATACCCCAAGAGACCCAGTACTTC. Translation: CSSRTGIPQETQYF.

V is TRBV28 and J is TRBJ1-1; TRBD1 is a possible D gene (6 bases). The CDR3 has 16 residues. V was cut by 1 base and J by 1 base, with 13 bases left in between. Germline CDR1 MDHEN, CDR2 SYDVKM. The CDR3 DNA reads TGTGCCAGCAGTTTATTTGGCAAAGGGGGGAACACTGAAGCTTTCTTT. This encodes CASSLFGKGGNTEAFF.

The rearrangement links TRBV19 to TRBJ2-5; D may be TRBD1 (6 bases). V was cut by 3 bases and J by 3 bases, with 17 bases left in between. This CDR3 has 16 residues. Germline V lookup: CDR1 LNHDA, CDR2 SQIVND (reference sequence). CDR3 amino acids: CASSMRAGALKETQYF. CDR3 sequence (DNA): TGTGCCAGTAGTATGCGCGCAGGGGCTTTAAAAGAGACCCAGTACTTC.

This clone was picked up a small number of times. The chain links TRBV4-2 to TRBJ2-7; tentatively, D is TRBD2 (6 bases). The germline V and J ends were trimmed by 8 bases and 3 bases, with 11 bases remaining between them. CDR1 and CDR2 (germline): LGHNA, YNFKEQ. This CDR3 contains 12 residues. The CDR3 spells CASRDGGYEQYF. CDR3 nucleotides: TGTGCCAGCCGGGACGGGGGCTACGAGCAGTACTTC.

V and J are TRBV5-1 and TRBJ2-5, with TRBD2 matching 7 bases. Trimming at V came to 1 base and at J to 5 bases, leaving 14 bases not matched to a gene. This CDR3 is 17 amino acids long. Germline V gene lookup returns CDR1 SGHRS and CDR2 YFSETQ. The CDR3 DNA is TGCGCCAGCAGCTTGACCTTAGGACTAGAGCGGTTTGAGACCCAGTACTTC. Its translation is CASSLTLGLERFETQYF.

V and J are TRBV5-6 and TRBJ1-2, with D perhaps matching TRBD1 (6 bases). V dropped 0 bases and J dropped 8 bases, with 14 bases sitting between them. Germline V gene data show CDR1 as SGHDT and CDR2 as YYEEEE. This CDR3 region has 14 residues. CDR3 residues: CASSLVLSGGGYTF. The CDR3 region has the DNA TGTGCCAGCAGCTTGGTGCTAAGTGGGGGCGGCTACACCTTC.

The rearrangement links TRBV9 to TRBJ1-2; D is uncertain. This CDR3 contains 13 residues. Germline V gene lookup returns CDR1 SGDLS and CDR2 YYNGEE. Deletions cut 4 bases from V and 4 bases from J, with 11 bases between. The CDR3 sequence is CASSPLRSYGYTF. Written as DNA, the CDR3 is TGTGCCAGCAGCCCCCTACGCTCCTATGGCTACACCTTC.

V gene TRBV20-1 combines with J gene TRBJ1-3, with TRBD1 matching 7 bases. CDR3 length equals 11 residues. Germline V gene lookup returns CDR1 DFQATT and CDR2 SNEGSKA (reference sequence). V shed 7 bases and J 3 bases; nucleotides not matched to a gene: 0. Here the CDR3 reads CSGQGGNTIYF. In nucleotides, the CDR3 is TGCAGTGGACAGGGTGGAAACACCATATATTTT.

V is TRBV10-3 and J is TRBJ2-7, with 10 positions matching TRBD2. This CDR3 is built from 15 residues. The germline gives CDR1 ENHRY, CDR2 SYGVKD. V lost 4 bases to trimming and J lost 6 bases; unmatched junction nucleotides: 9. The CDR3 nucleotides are TGTGCCATCAGTGCGTCTAGCGGGGGCCTAGTCGAGCAGTACTTC. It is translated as CAISASSGGLVEQYF.

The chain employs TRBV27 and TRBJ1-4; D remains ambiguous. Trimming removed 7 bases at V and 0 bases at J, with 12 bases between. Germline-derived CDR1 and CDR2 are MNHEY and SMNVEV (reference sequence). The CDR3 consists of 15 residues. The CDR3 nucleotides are TGTGCCAGCAAATCCGGGGATGCAACTAATGAAAAACTGTTTTTT. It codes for CASKSGDATNEKLFF.

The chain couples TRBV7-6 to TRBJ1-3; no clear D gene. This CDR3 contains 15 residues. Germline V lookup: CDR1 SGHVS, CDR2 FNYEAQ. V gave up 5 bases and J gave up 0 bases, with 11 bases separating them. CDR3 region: CASSPTGGSGNTIYF. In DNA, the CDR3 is TGTGCCAGCAGCCCAACCGGTGGCTCTGGAAACACCATATATTTT. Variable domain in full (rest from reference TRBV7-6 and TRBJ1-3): GAGVSQSPRYKVTKRGQDVALRCDPISGHVSLYWYRQALGQGPEFLTYFNYEAQQDKSGLPNDRFSAERPEGSISTLTIQRTEQRDSAMYRCASSPTGGSGNTIYFGEGSWLTVV.

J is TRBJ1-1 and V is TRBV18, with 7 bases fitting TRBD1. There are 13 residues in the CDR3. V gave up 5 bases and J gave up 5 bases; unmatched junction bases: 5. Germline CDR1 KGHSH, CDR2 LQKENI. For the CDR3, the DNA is TGTGCCAGCTCAAAAGACAGGGAAACTGAAGCTTTCTTT. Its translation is CASSKDRETEAFF.

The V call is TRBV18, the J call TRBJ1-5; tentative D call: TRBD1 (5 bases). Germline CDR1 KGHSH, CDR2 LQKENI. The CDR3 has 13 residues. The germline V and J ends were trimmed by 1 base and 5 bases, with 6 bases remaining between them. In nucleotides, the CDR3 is TGTGCCAGCTCACCACAAGGGGATCAGCCCCAGCATTTT. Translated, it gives CASSPQGDQPQHF.